This T cell receptor (beta chain) was sequenced during a study of blood T cells in healthy people across ages. Looking at the study overall: Capture via template switching afforded approximately one barcoded beta molecule per two T cells.

This CDR3 is built from 15 residues. Germline CDR1 reads MNHEY; CDR2 reads SVGEGT. After removal of 6 bases from V and 2 bases from J, the junction contained 6 bases not matched to a gene. Study results and limitations: The recorded TCR beta diversity per million T cells decreased in a roughly linear manner with age.

Donation came from healthy Caucasian individuals in Russia who were aged 6 to 90. Concerning this clonotype itself: The antigen remains undetermined.

For the second PCR, which ran for about 7 to 11 cycles, a sample-barcoded 5' primer and a J-beta primer mix were used. Every molecule of cDNA carried a tag from a template-switch adaptor with 12 random nucleotides. TCRdb re-analysed the 5' RACE reads in MiXCR, keeping a single row per CDR3 protein. This sample carries 1.5 million to 2 million distinct CDR3 sequences, around half of them seen once, and the ten largest clones take roughly 2.1%. The TCR comes from a woman in her thirties or forties in good health. This chain uses TRBV6-2 or TRBV6-3 with TRBJ1-5; 8 positions match TRBD1. Specimen: blood. CDR3 loop: CASSPGGPGNQPQHF. The DNA for the CDR3 is TGTGCCAGCAGCCCAGGGGGCCCGGGCAATCAGCCCCAGCATTTT.